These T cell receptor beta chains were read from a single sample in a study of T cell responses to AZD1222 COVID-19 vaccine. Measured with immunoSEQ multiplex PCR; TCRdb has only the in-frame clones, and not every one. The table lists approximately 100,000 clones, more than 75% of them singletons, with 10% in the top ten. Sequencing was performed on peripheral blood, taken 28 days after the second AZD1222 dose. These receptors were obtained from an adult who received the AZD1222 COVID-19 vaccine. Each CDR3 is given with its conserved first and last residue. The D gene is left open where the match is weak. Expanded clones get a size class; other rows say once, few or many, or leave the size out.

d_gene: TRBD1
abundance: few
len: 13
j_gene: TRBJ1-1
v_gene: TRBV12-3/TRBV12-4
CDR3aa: CASSWRGDSEAFF
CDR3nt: TGTGCCAGCAGTTGGAGGGGGGACAGTGAAGCTTTCTTT

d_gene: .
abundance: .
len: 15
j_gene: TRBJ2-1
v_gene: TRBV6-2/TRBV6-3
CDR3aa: CASSYSWGAGNEQFF
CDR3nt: TGTGCCAGCAGTTACTCATGGGGGGCCGGGAATGAGCAGTTCTTC

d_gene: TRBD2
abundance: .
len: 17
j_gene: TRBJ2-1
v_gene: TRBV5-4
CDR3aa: CASSLAGGRISYNEQFF
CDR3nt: TGTGCCAGCAGCTTGGCGGGCGGGAGGATTTCCTACAATGAGCAGTTCTTC

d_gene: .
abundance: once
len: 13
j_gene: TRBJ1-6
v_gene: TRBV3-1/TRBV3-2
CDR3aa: CASSQVKGSPLHF
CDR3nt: TGTGCCAGCAGCCAAGTGAAGGGTTCACCCCTCCACTTT

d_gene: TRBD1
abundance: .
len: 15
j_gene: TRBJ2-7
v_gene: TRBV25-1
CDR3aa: CASSPSGTGGREQYF
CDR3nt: TGTGCCAGCAGCCCAAGTGGGACAGGGGGCCGCGAGCAGTACTTC

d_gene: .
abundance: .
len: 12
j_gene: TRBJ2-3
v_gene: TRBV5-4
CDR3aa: CASSMGRDTQYF
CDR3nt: TGTGCCAGCAGCATGGGCCGAGATACGCAGTATTTT

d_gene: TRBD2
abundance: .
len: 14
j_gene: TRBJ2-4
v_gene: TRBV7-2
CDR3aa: CASSRGLASNIQYF
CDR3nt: TGTGCCAGCAGCCGGGGACTAGCGTCGAACATTCAGTACTTC

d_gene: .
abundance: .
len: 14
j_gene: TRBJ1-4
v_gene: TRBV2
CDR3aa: CASISESTNEKLFF
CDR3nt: TGTGCCAGCATATCCGAATCAACTAATGAAAAACTGTTTTTT

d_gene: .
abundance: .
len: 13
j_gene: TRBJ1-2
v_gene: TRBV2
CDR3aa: CASRDSFNYGYTF
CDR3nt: TGTGCCAGCCGCGATAGTTTTAACTATGGCTACACCTTC

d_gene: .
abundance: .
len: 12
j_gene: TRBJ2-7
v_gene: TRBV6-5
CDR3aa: CAVGTDHYEQYF
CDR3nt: TGTGCCGTCGGGACGGACCATTACGAGCAGTACTTC